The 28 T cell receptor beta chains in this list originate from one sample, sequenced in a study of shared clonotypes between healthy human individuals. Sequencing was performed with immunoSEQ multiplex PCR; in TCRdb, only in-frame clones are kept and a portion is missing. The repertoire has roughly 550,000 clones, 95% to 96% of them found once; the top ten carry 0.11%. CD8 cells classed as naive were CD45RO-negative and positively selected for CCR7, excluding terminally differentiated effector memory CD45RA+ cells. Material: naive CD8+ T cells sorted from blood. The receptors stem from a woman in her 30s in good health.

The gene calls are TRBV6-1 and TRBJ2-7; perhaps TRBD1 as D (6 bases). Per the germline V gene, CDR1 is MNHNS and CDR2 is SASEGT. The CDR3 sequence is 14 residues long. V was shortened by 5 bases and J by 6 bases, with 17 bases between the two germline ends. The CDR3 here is CASSRYGQMSEQYF. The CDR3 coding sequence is TGTGCCAGCAGTAGATACGGACAGATGAGCGAGCAGTACTTC.

The CDR3, as DNA: TGCGCCAGCAGCCAAGATCTCGGCAGGGTCGATGGCTACACCTTC. Its translation: CASSQDLGRVDGYTF. The chain is built from TRBV4-1 and TRBJ1-2; possibly TRBD1 for D (5 bases). Germline CDR1 and CDR2: MGHRA and YSYEKL. V was trimmed by 0 bases and J by 6 bases, leaving 14 bases between them. This CDR3 region has 15 residues.

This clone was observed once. Written as DNA, the CDR3 is TGTGCCAGCAGCGTAGGGTTCGGAGAGACCCAGTACTTC. It is translated as CASSVGFGETQYF. V usage is TRBV9 and J usage is TRBJ2-5; D is unclear. This CDR3 is 13 amino acids long. V lost 0 bases to trimming and J lost 4 bases, with 7 bases between them. Per the germline V gene, CDR1 is SGDLS and CDR2 is YYNGEE.

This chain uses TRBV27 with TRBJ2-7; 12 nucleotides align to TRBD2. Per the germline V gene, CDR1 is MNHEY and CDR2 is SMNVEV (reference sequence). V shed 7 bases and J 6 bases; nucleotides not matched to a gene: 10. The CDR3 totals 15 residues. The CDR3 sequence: CASTSYLAGGAEQYF. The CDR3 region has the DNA TGTGCCAGCACCTCCTATCTAGCGGGAGGGGCCGAGCAGTACTTC.

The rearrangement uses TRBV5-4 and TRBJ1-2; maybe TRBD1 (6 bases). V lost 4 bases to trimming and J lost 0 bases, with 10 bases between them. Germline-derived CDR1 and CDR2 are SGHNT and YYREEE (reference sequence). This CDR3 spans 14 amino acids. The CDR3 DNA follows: TGTGCCAGCAGCCCCCGGGACACTAACTATGGCTACACCTTC. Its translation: CASSPRDTNYGYTF.

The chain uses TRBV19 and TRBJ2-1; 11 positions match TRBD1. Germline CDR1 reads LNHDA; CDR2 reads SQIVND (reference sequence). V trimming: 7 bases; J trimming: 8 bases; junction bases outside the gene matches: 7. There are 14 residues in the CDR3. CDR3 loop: CASTFGQGAYEQFF. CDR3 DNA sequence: TGTGCCAGTACCTTCGGACAGGGGGCCTATGAGCAGTTCTTC.

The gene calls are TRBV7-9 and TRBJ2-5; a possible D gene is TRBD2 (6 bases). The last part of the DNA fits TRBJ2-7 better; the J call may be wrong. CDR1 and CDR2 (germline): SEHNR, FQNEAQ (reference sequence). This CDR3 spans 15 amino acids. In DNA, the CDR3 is TGTGCCAGCAGCCCTACCCCGGGACTGTCGTACGAGCAGTACTTC. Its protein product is CASSPTPGLSYEQYF.

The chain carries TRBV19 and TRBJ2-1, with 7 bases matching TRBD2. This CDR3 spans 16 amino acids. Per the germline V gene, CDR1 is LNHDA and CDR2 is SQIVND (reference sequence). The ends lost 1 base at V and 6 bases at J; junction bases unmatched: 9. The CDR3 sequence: CASSIGRGEFFNEQFF. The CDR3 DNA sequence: TGTGCCAGTAGTATAGGCCGGGGGGAATTTTTCAATGAGCAGTTCTTC.

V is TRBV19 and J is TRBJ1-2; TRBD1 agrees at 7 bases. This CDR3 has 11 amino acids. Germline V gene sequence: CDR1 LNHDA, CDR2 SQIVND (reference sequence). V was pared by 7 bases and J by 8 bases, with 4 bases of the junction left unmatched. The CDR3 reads CASTTGNGYTF. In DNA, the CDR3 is TGTGCCAGTACGACAGGGAACGGCTACACCTTC.

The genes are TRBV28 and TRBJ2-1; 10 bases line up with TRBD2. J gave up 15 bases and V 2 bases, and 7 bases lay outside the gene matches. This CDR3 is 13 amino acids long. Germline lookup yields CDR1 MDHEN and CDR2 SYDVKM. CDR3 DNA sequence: TGTGCCAGCAGTTTAAACCTAGCGGGAGCACCGTTCTTC. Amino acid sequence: CASSLNLAGAPFF.

The CDR3 reads CASSIDPVTPLFF. The DNA of the CDR3 is TGTGCCAGTAGTATTGACCCCGTCACACCACTGTTTTTT. The rearrangement uses TRBV19 and TRBJ1-4; D remains ambiguous. The V end lost 3 bases, the J end lost 13 bases, and 15 bases lay between the germline ends. Germline V gene sequence: CDR1 LNHDA, CDR2 SQIVND (reference sequence). The CDR3 runs 13 residues.

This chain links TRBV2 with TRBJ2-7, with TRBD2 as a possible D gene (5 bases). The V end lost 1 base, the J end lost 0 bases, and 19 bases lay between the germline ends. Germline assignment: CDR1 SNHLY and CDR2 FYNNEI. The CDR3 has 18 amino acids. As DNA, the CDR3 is TGTGCCAGCAGTGAAGACCCGCCGATGGAGGTGGGCTCCTACGAGCAGTACTTC. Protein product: CASSEDPPMEVGSYEQYF.

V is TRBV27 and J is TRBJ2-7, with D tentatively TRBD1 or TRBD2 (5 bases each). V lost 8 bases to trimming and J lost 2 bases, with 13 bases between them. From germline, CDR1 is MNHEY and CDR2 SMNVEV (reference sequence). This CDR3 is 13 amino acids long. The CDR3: CASSTAVAYEQYF. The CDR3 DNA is TGTGCCAGCTCGACAGCGGTTGCCTACGAGCAGTACTTC.

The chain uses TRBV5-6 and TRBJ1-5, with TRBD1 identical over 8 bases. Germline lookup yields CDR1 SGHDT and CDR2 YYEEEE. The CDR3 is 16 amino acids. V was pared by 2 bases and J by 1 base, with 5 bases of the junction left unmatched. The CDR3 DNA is TGTGCCAGCAGCTTTTCTACAGGGGGAAGCAATCAGCCCCAGCATTTT. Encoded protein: CASSFSTGGSNQPQHF.

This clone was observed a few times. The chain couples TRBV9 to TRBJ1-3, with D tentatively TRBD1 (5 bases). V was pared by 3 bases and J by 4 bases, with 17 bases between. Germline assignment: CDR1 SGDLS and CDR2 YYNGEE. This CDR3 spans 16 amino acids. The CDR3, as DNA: TGTGCCAGCAGCGCCACGATGAACAGGAGAGGAAACACCATATATTTT. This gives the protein CASSATMNRRGNTIYF.

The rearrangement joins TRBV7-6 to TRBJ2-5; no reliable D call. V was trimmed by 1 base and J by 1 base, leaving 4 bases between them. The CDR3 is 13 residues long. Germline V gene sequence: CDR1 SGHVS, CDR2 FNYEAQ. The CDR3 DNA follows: TGTGCCAGCAGCTTAGGAGGCCAAGAGACCCAGTACTTC. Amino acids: CASSLGGQETQYF.

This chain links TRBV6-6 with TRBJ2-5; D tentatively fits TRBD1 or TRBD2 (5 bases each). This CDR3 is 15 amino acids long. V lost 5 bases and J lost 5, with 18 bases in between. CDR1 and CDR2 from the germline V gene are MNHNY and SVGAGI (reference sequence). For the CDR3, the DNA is TGTGCCAGCAGTAAAGTCGGGGACCGCGGGGAGACCCAGTACTTC. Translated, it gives CASSKVGDRGETQYF.

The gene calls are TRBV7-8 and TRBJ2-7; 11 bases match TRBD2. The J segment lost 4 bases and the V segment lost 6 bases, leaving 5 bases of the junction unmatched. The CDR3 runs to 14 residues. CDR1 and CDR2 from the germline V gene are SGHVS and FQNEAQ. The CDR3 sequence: CASSHSGRAYEQYF. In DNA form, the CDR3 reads TGTGCCAGCAGTCATAGCGGGAGGGCGTACGAGCAGTACTTC.

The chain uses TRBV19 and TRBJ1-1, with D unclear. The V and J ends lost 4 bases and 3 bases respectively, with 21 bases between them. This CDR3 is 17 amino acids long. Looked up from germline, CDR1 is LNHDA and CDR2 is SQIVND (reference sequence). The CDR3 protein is CASSTSDRQSYDTEAFF. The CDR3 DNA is TGTGCCAGTAGTACCTCGGACCGCCAGAGTTATGACACTGAAGCTTTCTTT.

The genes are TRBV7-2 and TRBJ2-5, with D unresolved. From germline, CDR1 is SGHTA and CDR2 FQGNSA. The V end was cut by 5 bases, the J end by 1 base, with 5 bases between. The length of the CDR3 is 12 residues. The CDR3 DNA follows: TGTGCCAGCAGCCAGATCCAAGAGACCCAGTACTTC. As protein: CASSQIQETQYF.

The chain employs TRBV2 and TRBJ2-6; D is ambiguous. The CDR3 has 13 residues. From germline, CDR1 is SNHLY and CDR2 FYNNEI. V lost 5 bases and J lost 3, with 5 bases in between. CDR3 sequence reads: CASSPYGANVLTF. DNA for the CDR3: TGTGCCAGCAGTCCATATGGGGCCAACGTCCTGACTTTC.

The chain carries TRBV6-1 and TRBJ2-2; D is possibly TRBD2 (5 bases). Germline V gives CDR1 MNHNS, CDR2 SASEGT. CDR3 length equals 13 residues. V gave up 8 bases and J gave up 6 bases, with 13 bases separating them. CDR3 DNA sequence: TGTGCCAGCCCGGCCGGGGTTCCCGGGGAGCTGTTTTTT. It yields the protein CASPAGVPGELFF.

The CDR3 DNA follows: TGCAGCGTTCCTCAGCGGGAGGGGCGCAATGAGCAGTTCTTC. Its protein is CSVPQREGRNEQFF. The chain is built from TRBV29-1 and TRBJ2-1, with 10 bases identical to TRBD2. Trimming cost V 5 bases and J 6 bases; bases outside gene matches: 7. The germline V gene encodes CDR1 SQVTM and CDR2 ANQGSEA. This CDR3 region has 14 residues.

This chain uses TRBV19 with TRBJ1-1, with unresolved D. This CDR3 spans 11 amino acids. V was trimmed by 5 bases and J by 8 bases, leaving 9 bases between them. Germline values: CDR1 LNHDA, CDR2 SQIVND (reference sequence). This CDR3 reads CASSPPGEAFF. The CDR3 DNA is TGTGCCAGTAGTCCCCCGGGAGAAGCTTTCTTT.

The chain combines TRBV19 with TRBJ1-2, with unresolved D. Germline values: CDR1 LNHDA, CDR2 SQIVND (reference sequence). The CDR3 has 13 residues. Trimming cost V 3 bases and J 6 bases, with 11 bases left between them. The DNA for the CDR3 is TGTGCCAGTAGTATTTTTTCCGGGGATGGCTACACCTTC. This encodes CASSIFSGDGYTF. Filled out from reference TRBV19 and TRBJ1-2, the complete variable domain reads DGGITQSPKYLFRKEGQNVTLSCEQNLNHDAMYWYRQDPGQGLRLIYYSQIVNDFQKGDIAEGYSVSREKKESFPLTVTSAQKNPTAFYLCASSIFSGDGYTFGSGTRLTVV.

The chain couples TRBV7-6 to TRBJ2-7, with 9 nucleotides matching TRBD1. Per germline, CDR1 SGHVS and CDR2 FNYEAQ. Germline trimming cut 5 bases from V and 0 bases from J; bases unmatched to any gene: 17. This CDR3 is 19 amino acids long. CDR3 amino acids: CASSPTGTGTDAISYEQYF. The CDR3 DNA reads TGTGCCAGCAGCCCAACCGGGACAGGGACAGACGCAATCTCCTACGAGCAGTACTTC.

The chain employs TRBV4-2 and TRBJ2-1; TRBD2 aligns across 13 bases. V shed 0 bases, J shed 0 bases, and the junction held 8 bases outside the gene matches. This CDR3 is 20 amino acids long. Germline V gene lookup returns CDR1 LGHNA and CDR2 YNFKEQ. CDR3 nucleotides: TGTGCCAGCAGCCAAGAATCTTGGGGGACTAGCGGGAACTCCTACAATGAGCAGTTCTTC. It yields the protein CASSQESWGTSGNSYNEQFF.

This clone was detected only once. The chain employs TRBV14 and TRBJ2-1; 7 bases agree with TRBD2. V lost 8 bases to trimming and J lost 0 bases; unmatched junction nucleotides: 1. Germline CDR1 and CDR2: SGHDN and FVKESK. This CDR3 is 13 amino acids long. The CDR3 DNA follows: TGTGCCAGCGGACTAGACTCCTACAATGAGCAGTTCTTC. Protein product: CASGLDSYNEQFF.